This TCR beta chain originates from a study of blood T cell repertoires in COVID-19. Measured with immunoSEQ multiplex PCR; TCRdb has only the in-frame clones, and not every one. The table includes approximately 86,000 clones, roughly nine tenths detected once. The CDR3 consists of 16 residues. CDR1 and CDR2 from the germline V gene are KGHSH and LQKENI. V shed 6 bases and J 5 bases; nucleotides not matched to a gene: 15. The TCR originated in a man aged 50 or older with acute or convalescent COVID-19. The V and J genes are TRBV18 and TRBJ2-5, with 7 bases aligning to TRBD1. Source material: peripheral blood. CDR3 sequence: CASSPFEGAFEETQYF. The CDR3, as DNA: TGTGCCAGCTCCCCCTTTGAGGGGGCGTTCGAGGAGACCCAGTACTTC.